The 23 T cell receptor beta chains below all came from one sample that was sequenced in a study of blood T cells in healthy people across ages. A second PCR, run for about 6 to 11 cycles, used a sample-barcoded 5' primer plus a J-beta primer mix. TCRdb passed the 5' RACE reads through MiXCR, listing each CDR3 protein once. The repertoire holds about 830,000 distinct CDR3 sequences, with 62% as singletons. Sequenced sample: blood. These receptors were obtained from a man aged 30 to 39 in good health.

V is TRBV6-5 and J is TRBJ2-5; D is possibly TRBD2 (5 bases). Germline CDR1 is MNHEY and CDR2 is SVGAGI. Trimming removed 10 bases at V and 11 bases at J, with 20 bases between. The CDR3 extends over 12 amino acids. CDR3 loop: CAIASGLGEQYF. CDR3 nucleotides: TGTGCCATAGCCAGCGGATTAGGAGAGCAGTACTTC.

V usage is TRBV7-3 and J usage is TRBJ2-3, with D possibly being TRBD2 (6 bases). V lost 6 bases to trimming and J lost 8 bases, with 15 bases between them. The CDR3 is made up of 13 amino acids. Germline-derived CDR1 and CDR2 are SGHTA and FQGTGA. For the CDR3, the DNA is TGTGCCAGCAGGGATGGAGGGAGCCCTACGCAGTATTTT. This encodes CASRDGGSPTQYF.

The V and J genes are TRBV12-3 or TRBV12-4 and TRBJ2-1; 7 nucleotides align to TRBD2. V trimming: 3 bases; J trimming: 5 bases; junction bases outside the gene matches: 10. The CDR3 has 16 amino acids. CDR3 residues: CASSFLAGGYHNEQFF. The CDR3 DNA follows: TGTGCCAGCAGTTTTTTAGCCGGGGGGTACCACAATGAGCAGTTCTTC.

This chain joins TRBV7-2 and TRBJ2-7; 7 bases match TRBD2. The better agreement between TRBJ2-5 and the DNA end casts doubt on the J call. This CDR3 has 15 residues. CDR1 and CDR2 (germline): SGHTA, FQGNSA. The CDR3 DNA is TGTGCCAGCAACAAAGCCCCAGCGGGGATGGAGACCCAGTACTTC. Translation gives CASNKAPAGMETQYF.

This clonotype has just one count. The genes are TRBV28 and TRBJ2-5; 9 bases line up with TRBD1. There are 15 residues in the CDR3. Germline lookup yields CDR1 MDHEN and CDR2 SYDVKM. V shed 5 bases, J shed 5 bases, and the junction held 9 bases outside the gene matches. CDR3 protein: CASSQQGAALETQYF. The CDR3 DNA sequence: TGTGCCAGCAGTCAACAGGGGGCTGCGTTGGAGACCCAGTACTTC.

The V gene is TRBV14, the J gene TRBJ2-4, with 7 nucleotides matching TRBD1. This CDR3 comprises 16 residues. Germline V CDR1 and CDR2: SGHDN, FVKESK. V shed 4 bases, J shed 8 bases, and the junction held 14 bases outside the gene matches. CDR3 nucleotide sequence: TGTGCCAGCAGCCTAGGGACAGTCCGCCGGCGGGACATTCAGTACTTC. Amino acid sequence: CASSLGTVRRRDIQYF.

This clonotype was observed a few times. The V gene is TRBV6-5, the J gene TRBJ2-7; perhaps TRBD1 as D (5 bases). The CDR3 covers 16 residues. The V and J ends lost 0 bases and 3 bases respectively, with 15 bases between them. The germline gives CDR1 MNHEY, CDR2 SVGAGI. The CDR3: CASSYSGARSFYEQYF. The CDR3 bases are TGTGCCAGCAGTTACTCTGGGGCTCGAAGCTTCTACGAGCAGTACTTC.

A note on this clonotype: A read error may produce the germline difference seen at one junction end. CDR3 in amino acids: CAISVGEDYGHTF. Here the CDR3 DNA reads TGTGCCATCAGTGTAGGGGAGGATTATGGCCACACCTTC. The chain employs TRBV10-3 and TRBJ1-2; possibly TRBD1 for D (5 bases). Germline CDR1 and CDR2: ENHRY and SYGVKD. The length of the CDR3 is 13 residues.

The chain joins TRBV11-1 to TRBJ2-1; 10 positions match TRBD2. V shed 6 bases, J shed 3 bases, and the junction held 5 bases outside the gene matches. The CDR3 spans 15 residues. CDR1 and CDR2 (germline): SGHAT, FQDESV (reference sequence). The CDR3 sequence: CASRDASGGYNEQFF. CDR3 coding DNA: TGTGCCAGCAGGGATGCTAGCGGGGGCTACAATGAGCAGTTCTTC.

There are a few counts of this clonotype. The CDR3 here is CSVQNLPGGSFYEQYF. CDR3 DNA: TGCAGCGTCCAAAACCTCCCAGGGGGCAGCTTTTACGAGCAGTACTTC. The genes are TRBV29-1 and TRBJ2-4, with TRBD1 matching 8 bases. The J call is doubtful: the DNA matches TRBJ2-7 better. This CDR3 is built from 16 residues. Per germline, CDR1 SQVTM and CDR2 ANQGSEA.

This clonotype was observed a few times. The V gene is TRBV14, the J gene TRBJ2-1, with D possibly being TRBD2 (5 bases). CDR3 length: 13 amino acids. In germline, CDR1 is SGHDN, CDR2 FVKESK. The V gene lost 6 bases and the J gene lost 9 bases, with 15 bases spanning the gap. CDR3 bases: TGTGCCAGCAGTCCGTACCGGGCGGGTGAGCAGTTCTTC. Protein sequence: CASSPYRAGEQFF.

This clonotype was found a few times. The chain couples TRBV4-3 to TRBJ2-7; D remains ambiguous. Trimming removed 0 bases at V and 3 bases at J, with 15 bases between. CDR1 is LGHNA, CDR2 YSLEER, per germline. The CDR3 covers 16 residues. CDR3 in amino acids: CASSQDGQGAIYEQYF. The CDR3 region has the DNA TGCGCCAGCAGCCAAGATGGCCAAGGCGCGATCTACGAGCAGTACTTC.

The rearrangement joins TRBV20-1 to TRBJ2-7; D is possibly TRBD1 (5 bases). The CDR3 has 11 amino acids. V was cut by 4 bases and J by 3 bases, with 7 bases left in between. Germline values: CDR1 DFQATT, CDR2 SNEGSKA (reference sequence). The DNA of the CDR3 is TGCAGTGCTATCAGGGTCTACGAGCAGTACTTC. Translating gives CSAIRVYEQYF.

A word on this clonotype: At one boundary the junction diverges from the germline segment, which might be a read error. The rearrangement links TRBV7-2 to TRBJ2-1, with TRBD1 as a possible D gene (6 bases). The V gene's germline CDR1 is SGHTA and CDR2 FQGNSA. The CDR3 covers 14 residues. CDR3 DNA sequence: TGTGTCAGCAGCTACGGGGCAGGGGACAATGAGCAGTTCTTC. Translating gives CVSSYGAGDNEQFF.

The V gene is TRBV12-3 or TRBV12-4, the J gene TRBJ1-6; a possible D gene is TRBD1 (5 bases). The CDR3 extends over 16 amino acids. V was trimmed by 5 bases and J by 7 bases, leaving 18 bases between them. The CDR3 reads CASSINGGPPNSPLHF. Here the CDR3 DNA reads TGTGCCAGCAGTATCAACGGGGGACCGCCCAATTCACCCCTCCACTTT.

This chain links TRBV11-2 with TRBJ2-1, with D hard to call. Trimming left V 4 bases short and J 7 bases short, with 11 bases between. Germline CDR1 reads SGHAT; CDR2 reads FQNNGV. The CDR3 loop spans 13 amino acids. CDR3: CASSSQPPNEQFF. The DNA for the CDR3 is TGTGCCAGCAGCTCCCAGCCCCCGAATGAGCAGTTCTTC.

The CDR3 nucleotides read TGCAGTGCTAGGAGCGGGGGGCGGGCCCAGTACTTC. Its translation is CSARSGGRAQYF. The chain employs TRBV20-1 and TRBJ2-5; 9 positions agree with TRBD2. V shed 3 bases, J shed 9 bases, and the junction held 5 bases outside the gene matches. In germline, CDR1 is DFQATT, CDR2 SNEGSKA (reference sequence). This CDR3 region has 12 residues.

As concerns this clonotype: This clone may be a read error of a much larger clone one base away. This chain joins TRBV7-2 and TRBJ1-6; D call uncertain. The CDR3 extends over 13 amino acids. CDR1 is SGHTA, CDR2 FQGNSA, per germline. Trimming removed 5 bases from V and 10 bases from J, with 12 bases in between. CDR3 sequence (DNA): TGTGCCAGCAGCGTCCTGGGAGAGTCACCCCTCCACTTT. Its translation is CASSVLGESPLHF.

This clonotype has only a few counts. This rearrangement joins TRBV12-3 or TRBV12-4 to TRBJ2-3, with D unresolved. This CDR3 has 15 amino acids. V lost 6 bases and J 4 bases, leaving 17 bases between the germline ends. Here the CDR3 DNA reads TGTGCCAGCAGCAGACACATGTCAAAGGCAGATACGCAGTATTTT. This codes for CASSRHMSKADTQYF.

The chain employs TRBV29-1 and TRBJ1-2; D is ambiguous. The CDR3 is 11 residues long. The germline V gene has CDR1 SQVTM and CDR2 ANQGSEA. V shed 2 bases and J shed 8 bases, with 9 bases lying between them. The CDR3 loop reads CSVEWGYGYTF. In nucleotides, the CDR3 is TGCAGCGTTGAATGGGGTTACGGCTACACCTTC.

This chain links TRBV20-1 with TRBJ2-1, with 15 bases matching TRBD2. The CDR3 is made up of 17 amino acids. Germline V gives CDR1 DFQATT, CDR2 SNEGSKA (reference sequence). V lost 5 bases to trimming and J lost 2 bases; unmatched junction nucleotides: 7. The CDR3 sequence is CSAWTSGGADPYNEQFF. The CDR3 nucleotides are TGCAGTGCTTGGACTAGCGGGGGGGCCGATCCCTACAATGAGCAGTTCTTC.

Details on this clonotype: Its ends do not fully match the called genes, so a read error is possible. The chain employs TRBV24-1 and TRBJ2-1; tentative D call: TRBD1 (5 bases). The CDR3 runs 15 residues. CDR1 is KGHDR, CDR2 SFDVKD, per germline. For the CDR3, the DNA is TGCGCCACCAGTGACAGTGTAGAACTTTCCTCAGAGCAGTTCTTC. It codes for CATSDSVELSSEQFF.

The chain carries TRBV9 and TRBJ2-4; 10 nucleotides match TRBD2. V shed 4 bases, J shed 13 bases, and the junction held 17 bases outside the gene matches. Germline V gene lookup returns CDR1 SGDLS and CDR2 YYNGEE. CDR3 length: 16 amino acids. CDR3 nucleotides: TGTGCCAGCAGCCGAATAGCGGGGGGAACTACGAGTGAGCAGTACTTC. Encoded protein: CASSRIAGGTTSEQYF. The whole variable domain, remainder taken from reference TRBV9 and TRBJ2-4, is DSGVTQTPKHLITATGQRVTLRCSPRSGDLSVYWYQQSLDQGLQFLIQYYNGEERAKGNILERFSAQQFPDLHSELNLSSLELGDSALYFCASSRIAGGTTSEQYFGAGTRLSVL.